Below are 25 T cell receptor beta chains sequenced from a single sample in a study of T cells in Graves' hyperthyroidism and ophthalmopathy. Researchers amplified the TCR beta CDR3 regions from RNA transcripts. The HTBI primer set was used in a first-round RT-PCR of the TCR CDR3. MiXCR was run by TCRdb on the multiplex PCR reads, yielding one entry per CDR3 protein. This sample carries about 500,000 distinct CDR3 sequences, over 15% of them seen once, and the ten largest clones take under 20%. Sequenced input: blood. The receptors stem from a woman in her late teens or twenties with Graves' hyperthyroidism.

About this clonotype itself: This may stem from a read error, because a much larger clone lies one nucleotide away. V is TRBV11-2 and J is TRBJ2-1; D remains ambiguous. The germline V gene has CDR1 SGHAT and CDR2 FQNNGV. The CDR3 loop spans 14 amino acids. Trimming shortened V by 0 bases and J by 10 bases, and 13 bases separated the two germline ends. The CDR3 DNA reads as TGTGCCAGCAGCTTAGACGGCAGCCCCTGCGAGCAGTTCTTC. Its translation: CASSLDGSPCEQFF.

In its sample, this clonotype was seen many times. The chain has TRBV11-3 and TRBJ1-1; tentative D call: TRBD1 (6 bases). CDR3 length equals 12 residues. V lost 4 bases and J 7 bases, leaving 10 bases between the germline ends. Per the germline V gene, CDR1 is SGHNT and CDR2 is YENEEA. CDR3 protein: CASSWGADEAFF. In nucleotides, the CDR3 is TGTGCCAGCAGCTGGGGGGCGGATGAAGCTTTCTTT.

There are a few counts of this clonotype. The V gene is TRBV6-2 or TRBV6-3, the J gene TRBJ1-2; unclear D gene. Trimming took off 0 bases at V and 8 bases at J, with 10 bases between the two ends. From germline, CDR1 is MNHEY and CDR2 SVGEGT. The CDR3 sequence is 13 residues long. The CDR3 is CASSYSGRSGYTF. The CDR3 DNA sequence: TGTGCCAGCAGTTACTCGGGGAGGTCCGGCTACACCTTC.

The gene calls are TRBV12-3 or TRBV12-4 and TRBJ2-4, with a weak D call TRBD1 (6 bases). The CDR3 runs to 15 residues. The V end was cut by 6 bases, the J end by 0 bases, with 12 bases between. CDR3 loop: CASSSNRVAKNIQYF. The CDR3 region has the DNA TGTGCCAGCAGCTCAAACAGGGTAGCCAAAAACATTCAGTACTTC.

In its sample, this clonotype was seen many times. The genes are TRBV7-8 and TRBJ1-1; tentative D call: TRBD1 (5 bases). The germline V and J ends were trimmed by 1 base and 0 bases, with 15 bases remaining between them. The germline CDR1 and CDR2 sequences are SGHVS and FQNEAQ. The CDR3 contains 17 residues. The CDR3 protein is CASSLGGGRGMNTEAFF. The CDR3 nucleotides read TGTGCCAGCAGCTTAGGGGGGGGACGGGGTATGAACACTGAAGCTTTCTTT.

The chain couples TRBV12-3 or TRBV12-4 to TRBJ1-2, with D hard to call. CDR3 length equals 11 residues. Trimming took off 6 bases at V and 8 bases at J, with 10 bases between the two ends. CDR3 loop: CASRSTSGYTF. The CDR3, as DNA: TGTGCCAGCAGGTCGACAAGCGGCTACACCTTC.

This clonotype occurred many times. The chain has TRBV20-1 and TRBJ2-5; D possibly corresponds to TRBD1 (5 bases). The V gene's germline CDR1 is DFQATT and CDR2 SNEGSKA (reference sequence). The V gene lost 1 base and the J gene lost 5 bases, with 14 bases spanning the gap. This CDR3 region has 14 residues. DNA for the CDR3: TGCAGTGCTAGAGGAACCCGGAAGGGGGAGACCCAGTACTTC. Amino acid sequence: CSARGTRKGETQYF.

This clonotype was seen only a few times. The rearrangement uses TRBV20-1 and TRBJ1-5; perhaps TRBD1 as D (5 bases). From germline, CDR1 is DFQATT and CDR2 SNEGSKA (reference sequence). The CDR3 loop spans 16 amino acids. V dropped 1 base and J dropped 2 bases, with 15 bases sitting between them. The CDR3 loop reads CSARGAHTGGNQPQHF. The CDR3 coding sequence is TGCAGTGCTAGAGGCGCTCACACAGGCGGCAATCAGCCCCAGCATTTT.

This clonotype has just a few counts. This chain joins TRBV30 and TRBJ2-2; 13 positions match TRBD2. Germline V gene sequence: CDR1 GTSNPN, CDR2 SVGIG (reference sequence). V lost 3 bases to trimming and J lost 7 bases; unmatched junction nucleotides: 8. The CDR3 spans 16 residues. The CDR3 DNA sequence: TGTGCCTGGAGAAACGGACTAGCGGGAGAGAGCGGGGAGCTGTTTTTT. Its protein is CAWRNGLAGESGELFF.

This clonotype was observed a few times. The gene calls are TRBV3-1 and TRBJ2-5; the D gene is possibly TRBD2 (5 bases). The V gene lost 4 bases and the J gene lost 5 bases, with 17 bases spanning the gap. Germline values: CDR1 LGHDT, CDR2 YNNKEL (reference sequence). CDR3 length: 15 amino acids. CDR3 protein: CASSRFGNPEETQYF. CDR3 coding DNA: TGTGCCAGCAGCCGATTCGGGAACCCAGAGGAGACCCAGTACTTC.

The chain's CDR3 is CASSEGFSASVTQETQYF. CDR3 DNA: TGTGCCAGCAGTGAAGGGTTTTCCGCTAGCGTAACACAAGAGACCCAGTACTTC. This sequence joins TRBV6-1 and TRBJ2-5; weak D call: TRBD2 (6 bases). Germline V lookup: CDR1 MNHNS, CDR2 SASEGT. Between the trimmed V and J ends, which lost 1 base and 2 bases, there was a span of 20 bases. This CDR3 spans 18 amino acids.

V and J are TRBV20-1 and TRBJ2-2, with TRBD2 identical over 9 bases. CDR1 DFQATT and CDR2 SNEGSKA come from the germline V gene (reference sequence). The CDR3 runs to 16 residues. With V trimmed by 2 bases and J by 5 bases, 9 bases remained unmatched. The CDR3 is CSARRRGRAGTGELFF. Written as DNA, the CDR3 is TGCAGTGCTAGAAGGCGCGGGAGGGCCGGAACCGGGGAGCTGTTTTTT.

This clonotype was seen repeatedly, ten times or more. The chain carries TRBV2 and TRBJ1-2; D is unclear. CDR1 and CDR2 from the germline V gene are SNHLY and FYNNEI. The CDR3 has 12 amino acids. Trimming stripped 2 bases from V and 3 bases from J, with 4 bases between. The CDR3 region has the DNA TGTGCCAGCAGTGAACGCGACTATGGCTACACCTTC. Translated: CASSERDYGYTF.

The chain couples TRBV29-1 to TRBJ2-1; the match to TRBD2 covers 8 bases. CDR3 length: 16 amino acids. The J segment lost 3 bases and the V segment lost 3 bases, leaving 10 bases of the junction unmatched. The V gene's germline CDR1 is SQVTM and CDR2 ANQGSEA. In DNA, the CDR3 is TGCAGCGTTGAGTTGGCGGGAGGCTCCGTCTACAATGAGCAGTTCTTC. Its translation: CSVELAGGSVYNEQFF.

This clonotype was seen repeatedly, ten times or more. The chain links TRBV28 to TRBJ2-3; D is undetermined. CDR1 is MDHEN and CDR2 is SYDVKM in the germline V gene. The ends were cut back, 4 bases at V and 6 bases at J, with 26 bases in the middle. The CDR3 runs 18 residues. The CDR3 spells CASSSFPAGWVRWDTQYF. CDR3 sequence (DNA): TGTGCCAGCAGTTCTTTCCCGGCAGGCTGGGTCCGTTGGGATACGCAGTATTTT. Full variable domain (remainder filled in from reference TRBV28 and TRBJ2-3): DVKVTQSSRYLVKRTGEKVFLECVQDMDHENMFWYRQDPGLGLRLIYFSYDVKMKEKGDIPEGYSVSREKKERFSLILESASTNQTSMYLCASSSFPAGWVRWDTQYFGPGTRLTVL.

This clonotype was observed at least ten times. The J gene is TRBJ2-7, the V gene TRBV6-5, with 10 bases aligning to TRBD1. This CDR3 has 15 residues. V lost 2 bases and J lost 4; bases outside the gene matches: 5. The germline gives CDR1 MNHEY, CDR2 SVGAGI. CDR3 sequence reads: CASSYPGTGEYEQYF. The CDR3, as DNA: TGTGCCAGCAGTTACCCCGGGACAGGGGAGTACGAGCAGTACTTC.

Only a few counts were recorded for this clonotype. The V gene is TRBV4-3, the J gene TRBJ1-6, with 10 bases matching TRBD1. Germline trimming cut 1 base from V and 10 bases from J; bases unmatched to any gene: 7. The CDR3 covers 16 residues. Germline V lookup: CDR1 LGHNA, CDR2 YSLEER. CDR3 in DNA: TGCGCCAGCAGCCAAGTTCCGACAGGGGGCGGATCACCCCTCCACTTT. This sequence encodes CASSQVPTGGGSPLHF.

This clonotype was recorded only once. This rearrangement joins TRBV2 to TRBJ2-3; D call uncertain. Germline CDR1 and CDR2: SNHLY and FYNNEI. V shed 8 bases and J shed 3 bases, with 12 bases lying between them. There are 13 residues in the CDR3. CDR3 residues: CASAWWGTDTQYF. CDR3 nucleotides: TGTGCCAGCGCGTGGTGGGGAACAGATACGCAGTATTTT.

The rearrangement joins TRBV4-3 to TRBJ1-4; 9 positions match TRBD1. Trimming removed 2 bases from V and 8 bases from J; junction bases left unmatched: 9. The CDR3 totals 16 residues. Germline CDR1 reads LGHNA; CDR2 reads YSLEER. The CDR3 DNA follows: TGCGCCAGCAGCCAAAGGGAACAGGGGGCAGGCGAAAAACTGTTTTTT. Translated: CASSQREQGAGEKLFF.

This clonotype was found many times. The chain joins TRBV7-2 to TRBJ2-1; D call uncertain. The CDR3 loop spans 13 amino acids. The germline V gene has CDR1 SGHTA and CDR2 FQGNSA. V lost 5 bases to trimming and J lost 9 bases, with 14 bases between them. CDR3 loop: CASSLDLWGEQFF. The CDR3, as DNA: TGTGCCAGCAGCCTGGACCTCTGGGGTGAGCAGTTCTTC.

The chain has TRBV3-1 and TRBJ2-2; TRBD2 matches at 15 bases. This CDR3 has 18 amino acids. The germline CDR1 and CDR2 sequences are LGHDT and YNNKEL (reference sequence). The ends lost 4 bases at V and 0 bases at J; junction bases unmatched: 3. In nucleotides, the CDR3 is TGTGCCAGCAGCCCAGGGACTAGCGGGAGGCCGAACACCGGGGAGCTGTTTTTT. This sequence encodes CASSPGTSGRPNTGELFF.

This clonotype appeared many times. Written as DNA, the CDR3 is TGTGCCAGCAGATCTGGACAGGGGGTATACAATGAGCAGTTCTTC. Translated: CASRSGQGVYNEQFF. The chain is built from TRBV2 and TRBJ2-1; 10 bases are a match to TRBD1. Germline-derived CDR1 and CDR2 are SNHLY and FYNNEI. The CDR3 is 15 amino acids. After removal of 6 bases from V and 4 bases from J, the junction contained 6 bases not matched to a gene.

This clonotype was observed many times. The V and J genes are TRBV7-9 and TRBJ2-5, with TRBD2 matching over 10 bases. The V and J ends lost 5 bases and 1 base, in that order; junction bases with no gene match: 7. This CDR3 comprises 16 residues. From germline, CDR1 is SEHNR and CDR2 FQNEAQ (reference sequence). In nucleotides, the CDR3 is TGTGCCAGCAGCAACCAGCGGGAGGGCCGCCAAGAGACCCAGTACTTC. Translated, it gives CASSNQREGRQETQYF.

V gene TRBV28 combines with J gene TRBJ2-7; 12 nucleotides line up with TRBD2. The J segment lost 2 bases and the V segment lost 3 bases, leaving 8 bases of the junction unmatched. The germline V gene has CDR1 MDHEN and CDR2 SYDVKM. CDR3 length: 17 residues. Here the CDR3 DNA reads TGTGCCAGCAGTTTGACGGGACTAGCGGGTGGCGCCTACGAGCAGTACTTC. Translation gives CASSLTGLAGGAYEQYF.

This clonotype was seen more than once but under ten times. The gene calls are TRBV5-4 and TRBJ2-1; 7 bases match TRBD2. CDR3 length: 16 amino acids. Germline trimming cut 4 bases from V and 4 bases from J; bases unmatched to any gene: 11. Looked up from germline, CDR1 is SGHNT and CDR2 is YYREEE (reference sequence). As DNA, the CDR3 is TGTGCCAGCAGCAACCTTCCGGGACTAACTTACAATGAGCAGTTCTTC. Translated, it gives CASSNLPGLTYNEQFF.